This TCR beta chain is drawn from a study of T and B cells in COVID-19 patients. Study as a whole: Of 20 active-infection patients, 12 were critically ill with mechanical ventilation or extracorporeal membrane oxygenation. The study, taken as a whole, reports: In COVID-19 patients, T cell receptor beta variable and joining gene use was reportedly strongly skewed. Of about 2,300 TCR clusters found only in the recovered cohort, fewer than 35 had low generation probability. Active COVID-19 showed highly clonal TRB repertoires; recovery showed diversity and richness above healthy donors.

BIOMED2 TRB-A/B primer pools were used in multiplex TRB PCR. TCRdb reprocessed the multiplex PCR reads via MiXCR and lists one record per CDR3 protein. The table has more than 15,000 distinct CDR3 sequences, 27% seen once; the top ten hold around 3.1%. This clonotype was recorded a few times. Its specificity is not known. Each TRB amplification used about 250-550 ng of genomic DNA from blood. Sequenced: blood. The TCR sequence derives from a human donor who had recovered from COVID-19.

The CDR3 DNA is TGTGCCAGCAGTCCGACTAGCCAGGGCCCCCAGTACTTC. Its protein product is CASSPTSQGPQYF. V is TRBV6-5 and J is TRBJ2-5; 7 bases line up with TRBD2. Germline CDR1 and CDR2: MNHEY and SVGAGI. V was clipped by 5 bases and J by 9 bases; unmatched bases: 9. The CDR3 length is 13 residues.